This TCR beta chain is from a study of OX40 agonist ivuxolimab in advanced cancers. Study context: The eligibility criteria allowed prior anti-PD-1, anti-PD-L1 or anti-CTLA-4 therapy, and around 40% had some.

Systemic immunosuppression or autoimmune disease history was grounds to exclude patients. Using immunoSEQ multiplex PCR, the repertoire was profiled, and TCRdb retains in-frame clones only, with some absent. The sample holds roughly 110 clones, approximately 89% seen once. The germline V gene encodes CDR1 SGHRS and CDR2 YFSETQ. The germline V and J ends were trimmed by 1 base and 3 bases, with 10 bases remaining between them. This CDR3 has 14 amino acids. The specimen comprised CD4+ or CD8+ T cells sorted from blood, sampled in a trial of the OX40 agonist ivuxolimab. V is TRBV5-1 and J is TRBJ1-1; D is uncertain. This clonotype was obtained from an adult with an advanced solid tumor such as melanoma, head and neck, liver or kidney cancer. CDR3 in amino acids: CASSLLGQHTEAFF. As DNA, the CDR3 is TGCGCCAGCAGCTTGCTTGGGCAGCACACTGAAGCTTTCTTT.